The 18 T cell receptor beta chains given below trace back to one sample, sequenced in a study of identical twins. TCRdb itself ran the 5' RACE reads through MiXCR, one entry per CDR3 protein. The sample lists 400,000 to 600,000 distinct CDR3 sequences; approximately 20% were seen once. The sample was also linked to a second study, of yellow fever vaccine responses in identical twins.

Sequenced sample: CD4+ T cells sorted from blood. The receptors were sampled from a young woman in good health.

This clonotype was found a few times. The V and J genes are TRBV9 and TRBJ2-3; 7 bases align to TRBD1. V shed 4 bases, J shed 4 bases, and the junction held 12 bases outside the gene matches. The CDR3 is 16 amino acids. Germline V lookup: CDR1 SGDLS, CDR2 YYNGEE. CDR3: CASSPSTGLSPDTQYF. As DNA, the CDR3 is TGTGCCAGCAGCCCCTCGACAGGGTTGTCACCAGATACGCAGTATTTT. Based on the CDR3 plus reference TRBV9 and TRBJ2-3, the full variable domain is DSGVTQTPKHLITATGQRVTLRCSPRSGDLSVYWYQQSLDQGLQFLIQYYNGEERAKGNILERFSAQQFPDLHSELNLSSLELGDSALYFCASSPSTGLSPDTQYFGPGTRLTVL.

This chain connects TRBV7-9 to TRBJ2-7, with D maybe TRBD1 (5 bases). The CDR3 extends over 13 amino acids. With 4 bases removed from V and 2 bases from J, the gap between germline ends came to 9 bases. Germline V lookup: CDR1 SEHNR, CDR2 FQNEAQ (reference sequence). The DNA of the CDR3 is TGTGCCAGCAGCTCGGACATTGCCTACGAGCAGTACGTC. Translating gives CASSSDIAYEQYV.

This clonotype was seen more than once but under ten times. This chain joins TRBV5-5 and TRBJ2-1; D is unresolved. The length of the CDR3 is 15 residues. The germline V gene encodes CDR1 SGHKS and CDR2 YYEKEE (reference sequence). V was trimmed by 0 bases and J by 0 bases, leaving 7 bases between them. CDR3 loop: CASSLAIFSYNEQFF. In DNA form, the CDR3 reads TGTGCCAGCAGCTTGGCTATCTTCTCCTACAATGAGCAGTTCTTC.

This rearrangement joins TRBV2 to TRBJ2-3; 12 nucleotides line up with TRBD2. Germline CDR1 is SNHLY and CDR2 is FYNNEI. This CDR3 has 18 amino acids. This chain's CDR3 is CTISQGYTSGGPTDTQYF. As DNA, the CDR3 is TGTACCATCAGTCAAGGCTATACTAGCGGGGGGCCCACAGATACGCAGTATTTT.

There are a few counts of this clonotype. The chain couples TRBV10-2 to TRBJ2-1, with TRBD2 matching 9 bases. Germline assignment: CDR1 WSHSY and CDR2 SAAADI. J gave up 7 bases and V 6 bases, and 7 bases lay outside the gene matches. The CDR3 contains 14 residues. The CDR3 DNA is TGCGCCAGCAGAGGTGTTAGCGGGGGAAATGAGCAGTTCTTC. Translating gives CASRGVSGGNEQFF.

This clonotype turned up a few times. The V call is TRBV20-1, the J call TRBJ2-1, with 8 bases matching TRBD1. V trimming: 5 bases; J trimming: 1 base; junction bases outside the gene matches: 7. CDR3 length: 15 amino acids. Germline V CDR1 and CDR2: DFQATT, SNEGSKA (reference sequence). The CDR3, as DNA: TGCAGTGCTTCACCCAGGGGGCAGTCCTACAATGAGCAGTTCTTC. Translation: CSASPRGQSYNEQFF.

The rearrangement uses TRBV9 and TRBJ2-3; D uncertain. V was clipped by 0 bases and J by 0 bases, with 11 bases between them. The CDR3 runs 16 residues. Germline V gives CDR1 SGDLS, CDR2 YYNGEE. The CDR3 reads CASSVEPGPSTDTQYF. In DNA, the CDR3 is TGTGCCAGCAGCGTAGAGCCAGGTCCTAGCACAGATACGCAGTATTTT.

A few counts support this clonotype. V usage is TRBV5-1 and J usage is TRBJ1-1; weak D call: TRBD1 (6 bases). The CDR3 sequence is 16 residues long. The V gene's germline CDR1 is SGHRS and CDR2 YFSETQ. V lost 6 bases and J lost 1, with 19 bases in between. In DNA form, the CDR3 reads TGCGCCAGCAAACGGGAGACGGGGGGCAGGAACACTGAAGCTTTCTTT. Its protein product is CASKRETGGRNTEAFF. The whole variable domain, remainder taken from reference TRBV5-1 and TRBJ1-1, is KAGVTQTPRYLIKTRGQQVTLSCSPISGHRSVSWYQQTPGQGLQFLFEYFSETQRNKGNFPGRFSGRQFSNSRSEMNVSTLELGDSALYLCASKRETGGRNTEAFFGQGTRLTVV.

The CDR3 loop reads CSVGGDRGTNEQFF. CDR3 in DNA: TGCAGCGTTGGAGGGGACAGGGGAACGAATGAGCAGTTCTTC. The chain recombines TRBV29-1 with TRBJ2-1; 10 bases match TRBD1. The CDR3 runs to 14 residues. From germline, CDR1 is SQVTM and CDR2 ANQGSEA. The V segment lost 4 bases and the J segment 7 bases; nucleotides outside the gene matches: 7.

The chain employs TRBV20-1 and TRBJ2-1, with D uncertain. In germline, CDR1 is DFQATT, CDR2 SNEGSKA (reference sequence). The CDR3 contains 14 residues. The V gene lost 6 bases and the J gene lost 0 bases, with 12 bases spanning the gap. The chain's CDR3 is CSASLQSSYNEQFF. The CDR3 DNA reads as TGCAGTGCCTCGTTACAGAGCTCCTACAATGAGCAGTTCTTC.

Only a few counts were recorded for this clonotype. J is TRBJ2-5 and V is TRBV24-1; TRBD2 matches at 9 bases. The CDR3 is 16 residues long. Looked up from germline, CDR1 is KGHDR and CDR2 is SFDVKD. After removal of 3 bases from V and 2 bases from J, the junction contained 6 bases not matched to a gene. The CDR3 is CATSDSGLALQETQYF. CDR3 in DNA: TGTGCCACCAGTGATAGTGGACTAGCGTTACAAGAGACCCAGTACTTC.

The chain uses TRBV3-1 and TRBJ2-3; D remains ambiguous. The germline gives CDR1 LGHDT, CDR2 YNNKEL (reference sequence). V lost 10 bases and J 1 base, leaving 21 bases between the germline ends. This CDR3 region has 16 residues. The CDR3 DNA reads TGTGCCATCCCCCCGTCTCCGAATAGACGCACAGATACGCAGTATTTT. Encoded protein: CAIPPSPNRRTDTQYF.

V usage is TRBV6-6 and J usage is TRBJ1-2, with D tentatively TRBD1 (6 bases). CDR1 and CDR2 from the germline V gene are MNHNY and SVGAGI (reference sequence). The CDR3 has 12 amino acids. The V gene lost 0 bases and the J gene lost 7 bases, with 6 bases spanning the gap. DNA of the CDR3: TGTGCCAGCAGTTACTCGACAGGTGGCTACACCTTC. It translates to CASSYSTGGYTF.

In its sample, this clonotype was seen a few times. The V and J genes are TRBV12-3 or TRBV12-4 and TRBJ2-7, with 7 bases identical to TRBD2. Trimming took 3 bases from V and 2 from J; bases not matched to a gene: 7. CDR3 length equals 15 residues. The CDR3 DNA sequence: TGTGCCAGCAGTTTTGGCGGGAGTCTCGCCTACGAGCAGTACTTC. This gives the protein CASSFGGSLAYEQYF.

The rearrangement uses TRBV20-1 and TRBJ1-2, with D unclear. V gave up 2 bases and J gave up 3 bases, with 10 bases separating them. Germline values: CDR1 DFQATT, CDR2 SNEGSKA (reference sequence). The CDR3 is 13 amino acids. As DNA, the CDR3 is TGCAGTGCTAGAACGGTCCAGGACTATGGCTACACCTTC. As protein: CSARTVQDYGYTF.

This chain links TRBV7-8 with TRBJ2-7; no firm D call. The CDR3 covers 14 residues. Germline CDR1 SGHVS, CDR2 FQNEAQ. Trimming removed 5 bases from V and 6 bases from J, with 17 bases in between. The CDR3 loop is CASSRGDNLGEQYV. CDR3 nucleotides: TGTGCCAGCAGCCGAGGAGACAACTTAGGCGAGCAGTACGTC.

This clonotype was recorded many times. DNA for the CDR3: TGTGCCAGCAGGACAGGGATTAATGAAAAACTGTTTTTT. It encodes CASRTGINEKLFF. This chain uses TRBV12-3 or TRBV12-4 with TRBJ1-4; 7 bases are shared with TRBD1. This CDR3 comprises 13 residues. V gave up 6 bases and J gave up 4 bases; unmatched junction bases: 2.

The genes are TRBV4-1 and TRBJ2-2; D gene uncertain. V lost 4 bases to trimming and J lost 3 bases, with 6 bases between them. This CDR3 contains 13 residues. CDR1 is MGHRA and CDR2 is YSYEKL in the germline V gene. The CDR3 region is CASSRDYTGELFF. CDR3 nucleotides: TGCGCCAGCAGCCGAGATTACACCGGGGAGCTGTTTTTT.